These 7 T cell receptor beta chains were all obtained from the same sample, sequenced in a study of early T cells in non-severe SARS-CoV-2 infection (dated by TCRdb to the early 2020s). The library was generated by 5' RACE. The reads were generated on a NextSeq 500. TCRdb reran the public reads through fastp at Q25 and MiXCR, keeping productive beta chains. One record per CDR3 amino acid sequence lists the most common genes and DNA. The sample table holds over 85,000 distinct CDR3 sequences, of which roughly 13% were seen once. The ten largest clonotypes hold around 3.7% of the sample. Material: whole blood, obtained at baseline. These receptors all stem from an adult who was a healthcare worker with PCR-confirmed SARS-CoV-2 infection or an uninfected control (not recorded which).

The table lists this clonotype with a few counts. This chain uses TRBV28 with TRBJ1-2; D is uncertain. Germline V CDR1 and CDR2: MDHEN, SYDVKM. Trimming left V 4 bases short and J 4 bases short, with 10 bases between. CDR3 length equals 13 residues. CDR3 loop: CASSSATIYGYTF. In DNA form, the CDR3 reads TGTGCCAGCAGTTCCGCGACAATCTATGGCTACACCTTC.

This clonotype was observed a handful of times. This rearrangement joins TRBV18 to TRBJ2-3; tentatively, D is TRBD2 (5 bases). V shed 3 bases and J shed 1 base, with 8 bases lying between them. Germline V CDR1 and CDR2: KGHSH, LQKENI. This CDR3 is built from 14 residues. Written as DNA, the CDR3 is TGTGCCAGCTCACCGAACGGGGGCACAGATACGCAGTATTTT. Its translation: CASSPNGGTDTQYF.

The J gene is TRBJ1-1, the V gene TRBV7-9, with TRBD1 matching 7 bases. With V trimmed by 5 bases and J by 3 bases, 9 bases remained unmatched. The CDR3 runs 15 residues. CDR1 and CDR2 (germline): SEHNR, FQNEAQ (reference sequence). CDR3 sequence (DNA): TGTGCCAGCAGCGTATCAGGGGGGCAGGACACTGAAGCTTTCTTT. Amino acids: CASSVSGGQDTEAFF.

This clonotype was picked up a small number of times. The chain links TRBV7-2 to TRBJ2-7; 8 bases align to TRBD1. J gave up 3 bases and V 5 bases, and 6 bases lay outside the gene matches. CDR1 is SGHTA, CDR2 FQGNSA, per germline. This CDR3 comprises 14 residues. CDR3 region: CASSPGQGLYEQYF. The CDR3 DNA follows: TGTGCCAGCAGCCCTGGACAGGGACTCTACGAGCAGTACTTC.

This clonotype was observed a handful of times. The V call is TRBV9, the J call TRBJ2-1, with unresolved D. With 3 bases removed from V and 0 bases from J, the gap between germline ends came to 10 bases. The CDR3 contains 15 residues. Looked up from germline, CDR1 is SGDLS and CDR2 is YYNGEE. CDR3 DNA: TGTGCCAGCAGCGCCCAGTCTAGCTCCTACAATGAGCAGTTCTTC. The encoded protein is CASSAQSSSYNEQFF.

The chain is built from TRBV7-9 and TRBJ1-5, with 8 bases lining up with TRBD1. Germline values: CDR1 SEHNR, CDR2 FQNEAQ (reference sequence). Germline trimming cut 4 bases from V and 0 bases from J; bases unmatched to any gene: 14. This CDR3 spans 19 amino acids. CDR3 in DNA: TGTGCCAGCAGCTGGGAACCTGAGACAGGGGTCAATAGCAATCAGCCCCAGCATTTT. Translated, it gives CASSWEPETGVNSNQPQHF.

This clonotype was counted at least ten times. The J gene is TRBJ2-2, the V gene TRBV5-4; 12 nucleotides match TRBD2. Germline V gene data show CDR1 as SGHNT and CDR2 as YYREEE (reference sequence). This CDR3 region has 17 residues. J lost 3 bases, V lost 4 bases, and 7 bases had no gene match. As DNA, the CDR3 is TGTGCCAGCAGCCCCGCCGGGACTAGCGGGCACACCGGGGAGCTGTTTTTT. Amino acids: CASSPAGTSGHTGELFF.